This TCR beta chain is from a study of blood T cell repertoires in COVID-19. On the study more broadly: Italy, Spain and the United States were the sources of the convalescent and acute COVID-19 samples. PBMCs, B-cell-depleted T cells, or T cells provided the cDNA or gDNA that made up the material.

Trimming cost V 4 bases and J 6 bases, with 16 bases left between them. This CDR3 contains 15 residues. Per the germline V gene, CDR1 is PRHDT and CDR2 is FYEKMQ (reference sequence). Living in about two dozen US areas, the participants were between roughly 18 and 90 years of age. Participants were placed into cohorts based on the clinical history they reported. Assay used: immunoSEQ multiplex PCR; TCRdb lists only in-frame clones, some missing. The sample has about 150,000 clones, around 84% seen once. V and J are TRBV13 and TRBJ1-5; D not certain. This receptor was identified in a middle-aged man who had recovered from COVID-19. Sequencing input: PBMCs or T cells enriched from blood (not recorded which). Here the CDR3 reads CASSYNSEGGQPQHF. The CDR3 DNA reads TGTGCCAGCAGCTACAACTCGGAAGGCGGTCAGCCCCAGCATTTT.